This T cell receptor (beta chain) was obtained from a study of T cells in Graves' hyperthyroidism and ophthalmopathy (dated 2019 in TCRdb). For the study in its entirety: Peripheral blood samples were taken at the time of initial diagnosis, prior to any treatment. Thyroid tissue and blood T-cell repertoires from about six Graves' hyperthyroidism patients were also compared in the study. To identify TCR V-J signatures that set the groups apart, the researchers used a discovery cohort of approximately 98 patients, made up of fewer than 50 with Graves' ophthalmopathy and some 56 with stable Graves' hyperthyroidism. For training and testing, the 100 patients in the discovery cohort were randomly divided in a 7:3 ratio. After blood sampling, hyperthyroidism patients were treated with methimazole at a starting dose of 30 mg daily, and ophthalmopathy patients were treated with high-dose intravenous methylprednisolone. The paper describes TCR Vbeta CDR3 sequencing of about 140 peripheral blood samples, made up of around 41 ophthalmopathy patients, some 80 hyperthyroidism patients and 17 progressor patients. An independent validation cohort of under 20 hyperthyroidism patients and 17 patients who later progressed to ophthalmopathy tested prospective prediction of ophthalmopathy.

The TCR beta CDR3 regions were amplified from the RNA transcripts. The first round of RT-PCR for the TCR CDR3 was performed with the HTBI primer set and the Qiagen OneStep RT-PCR kit. Libraries were constructed in a second round of multiplex PCR, after which size selection and purification were performed. The libraries were sequenced on an Illumina HiSeq2000 using paired-end 100 bp reads. As for the authors' bioinformatics: SOAPnuke was used to process the raw data, removing reads that contained adapters or uncalled bases, had a mean Phred below 15, or lacked an exact match to the constant primer or identifier. COPE v1.2.5 was used to merge high-quality paired reads, and clonotypes were defined as unique nucleotide sequences. MiTCR v1.1 was used to align clonotypes to the IMGT TRBV, TRBD and TRBJ reference segments. The analysis included only V-J combinations with a frequency above 0.0001, which together covered roughly 99% of the repertoires. A TCS score was defined as the ratio between F50 (clonal expansion) and ExV (chaos), using BLOSUM62-based TCRdist between CDR3 peptides within each V-J. Welch's t-statistics and random forest reduced approximately 520 V-J features to about 12, which were used in a naive Bayes classifier (R e1071). TCRdb took the public reads, trimmed them with fastp at Q25, ran MiXCR for clone calling and kept in-frame beta chains. One record per CDR3 amino acid sequence lists the most common genes and DNA. The V and J calls come from TCRdb's annotation, not from the publication. The sample records 250,000 to 350,000 distinct CDR3 sequences, over 15% of which are singletons. The top ten clones comprise over 45% of the sample.

In the ophthalmopathy patients, disease was moderately to severely active, with a Clinical Activity Score of 3 or more, a NOSPECS grade of 4 or more, and a duration of less than 3 months. Exclusion was applied to patients with uncontrolled infections, other autoimmune diseases, pregnancy or lactation. Clinical symptoms, serum thyroxine and TRAb, thyroid ultrasound, and orbital computed tomography formed the basis for the diagnoses. PBMCs were separated from 7.5 to 10 ml of fresh peripheral blood using Ficoll-Paque density gradient centrifugation. Trizol reagent was used to extract total RNA, and RNA quality was then checked on an Agilent 2100 Bioanalyzer. What the research found in general, with its limitations: A model built on a 13 V-J signature distinguished ophthalmopathy from stable hyperthyroidism, reaching around 87% sensitivity and around 81% specificity in cross-validation and 80%/75% in testing. Most expanded thyroid clonotypes (frequency above 0.001) were also detected in blood, a finding suggesting that blood repertoires may reflect thyroid immune responses. No statistical method was used to fix the sample size in advance, and group allocation was not hidden from the investigators. In validation, the model predicted progression to ophthalmopathy with roughly 70% sensitivity and approximately 78% specificity, a median of about six months before onset.

With respect to this clonotype: Its antigen target is currently unknown. No base-level quality is on record; no much larger clone is a single base apart.

The cysteine opens and the phenylalanine closes a CDR3 of 15 amino acids. Kept here is only the CDR3 DNA, which spans 45 bases and is read in frame from base 1. The germline V gene provides CDR1 SGHRS and CDR2 YFSETQ. V is reduced by 3 bases and J by 10 bases, leaving a spacing of 17 bases between them. In this chain, TRBV5-1 is recombined with TRBJ1-6, with the D gene not clear enough to name. Sequencing was carried out using blood. The TCR was taken from a woman aged 55 to 70 with Graves' ophthalmopathy. The sequenced DNA is TGCGCCAGCAGCTCATTCGGACGAGGGCTATCACCCCTCCACTTT. Translated, it reads CASSSFGRGLSPLHF.